This T cell receptor (beta chain) emerged from a study of blood T cells in healthy people across ages. Findings of the study overall: With age, beta diversity per million T cells declined roughly linearly, significantly by approximately 40. There was no known CMV status for donors, so expanded clonotype changes were possibly confounded.

Primed by a sample-barcoded 5' primer and a J-beta primer mix, a second PCR proceeded for about 7 to 11 cycles. In TCRdb, the 5' RACE reads were re-called with MiXCR into one record per CDR3 protein. The sample lists around 1.5 million distinct CDR3 sequences, approximately 40% occurring once. In the case of this clonotype: No antigen is known for it.

Caucasian, healthy and from Russia, the donors were aged between 6 and 90. Germline lookup yields CDR1 MGHRA and CDR2 YSYEKL. Losses at the gene ends were 3 bases for V and 0 bases for J; bases not matched to a gene: 13. CDR3 length: 19 residues. The specimen was blood. The chain links TRBV4-1 to TRBJ1-4; the match to TRBD1 covers 7 bases. The TCR originated in a woman aged 18-30 years in good health. CDR3 nucleotides: TGCGCCAGCAGCCAGATCCGCCCCTTACAGGGGCCAACTAATGAAAAACTGTTTTTT. Amino acids: CASSQIRPLQGPTNEKLFF.